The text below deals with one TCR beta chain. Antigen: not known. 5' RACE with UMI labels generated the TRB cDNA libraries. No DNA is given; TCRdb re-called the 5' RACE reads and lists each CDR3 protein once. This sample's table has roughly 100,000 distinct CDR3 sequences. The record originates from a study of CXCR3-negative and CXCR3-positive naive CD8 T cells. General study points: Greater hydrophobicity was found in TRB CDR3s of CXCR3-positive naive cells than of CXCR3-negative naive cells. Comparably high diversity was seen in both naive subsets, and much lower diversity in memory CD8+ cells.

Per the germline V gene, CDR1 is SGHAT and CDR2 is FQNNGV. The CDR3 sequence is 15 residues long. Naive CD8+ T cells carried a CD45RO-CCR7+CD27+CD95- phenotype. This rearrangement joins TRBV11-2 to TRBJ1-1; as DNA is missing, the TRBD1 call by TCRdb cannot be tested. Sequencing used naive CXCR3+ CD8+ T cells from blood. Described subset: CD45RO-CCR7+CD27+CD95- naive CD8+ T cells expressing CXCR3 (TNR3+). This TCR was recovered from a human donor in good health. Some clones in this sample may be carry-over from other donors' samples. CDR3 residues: CASSLQQGMNTEAFF.